Listed below are T cell receptor beta chains from one sample, sequenced in a study of monozygotic twins with inflammatory bowel disease. TCRdb reprocessed the 5' RACE reads, with one entry per CDR3 protein and no DNA. The listing records about 420,000 distinct CDR3 sequences. The sequenced sample was blood. The receptor source for this set is a human donor with ulcerative colitis or Crohn's disease, or a healthy co-twin of an affected twin (not recorded which). CDR3s include the opening cysteine and the closing phenylalanine or tryptophan.

CDR3	V	J
CASSLGSSRANTEAFF	TRBV7-6	TRBJ1-1
CASSLSGVGTEAFF	TRBV12-3/TRBV12-4	TRBJ1-1
CASSPAGARTGYGYTF	TRBV7-2	TRBJ1-2
CASSRSSALYEQYF	TRBV4-1	TRBJ2-7
CATSSKKGGTGAFF	TRBV15	TRBJ1-1
CSAHHGTSGRKANIQYF	TRBV20-1	TRBJ2-4
CASSQDRDSVEKLFF	TRBV5-1	TRBJ1-4
CAISFTGLAGLSGANVLTF	TRBV10-3	TRBJ2-6
CASSFADRGDTQYF	TRBV11-2	TRBJ2-3
CASSTWVGTSYNEQFF	TRBV7-9	TRBJ2-1
CASSPKSGTSAPWAGELFF	TRBV4-1	TRBJ2-2
CASSTQTPGDTQYF	TRBV7-9	TRBJ2-3
CASSYSGQGRQIRGEQYF	TRBV6-5	TRBJ2-7
CASSLGIGPNTEAFF	TRBV5-1	TRBJ1-1
CASSNRAMNTEAFF	TRBV28	TRBJ1-1
CASRPSSIHEQYF	TRBV12-3/TRBV12-4	TRBJ2-7
CASTLGGGYGYTF	TRBV6-6	TRBJ1-2
CASSLDRPQTGNTIYF	TRBV7-8	TRBJ1-3
CAISESNSYYEQYF	TRBV10-3	TRBJ2-7
CSAKYTVSTDTQYF	TRBV20-1	TRBJ2-3
CASSYPGTSGGRTDTQYF	TRBV5-1	TRBJ2-3
CAWSPGNSPLHF	TRBV30	TRBJ1-6
CASSVGTGGSEQYF	TRBV7-2	TRBJ2-7
CAGGGQETQYF	TRBV7-9	TRBJ2-5
CASRGRQANPPPYYGYTF	TRBV5-1	TRBJ1-2
CASSIIKSRVDQPQHF	TRBV19	TRBJ1-5
CAINSSGRNYNEQFF	TRBV28	TRBJ2-1
CASSRDRLDEQYF	TRBV6-5	TRBJ2-7
CASSQGEFTEAFF	TRBV18	TRBJ1-1
CASSLGQLLSGANVLTF	TRBV27	TRBJ2-6
CASSLRLRDTQYF	TRBV5-1	TRBJ2-3
CASSRLQKYEQYF	TRBV7-2	TRBJ2-7
CASRLSRGLTGEQYF	TRBV12-3/TRBV12-4	TRBJ2-7